This T cell receptor beta chain was recorded in a study of cytomegalovirus exposure and HLA in healthy donors. The study's findings and limits: In a later analysis, most CMV-associated TCR beta chains appeared HLA-restricted. Later findings reportedly placed an Asian-associated ancestry cluster below the approximately 670-donor mean for N-insertions. The study dropped some indistinguishable V segments, TRBV6-2 and TRBV6-3 among them.

The CDR3 runs to 14 residues. The V gene end was trimmed by 8 bases and the J gene end by 2 bases; junction bases not matched to a gene: 8. The germline gives CDR1 WNHNN, CDR2 SYGVQD (reference sequence). Both 60 Vbeta primers and 13 Jbeta primers went into the PCR. TCRdb keeps only in-frame clones here, not all; method: immunoSEQ multiplex PCR. The sample contains 180,000 or so clones, more than 75% of which appear only once. Although they were nominally healthy when sampled, donors likely had unrecorded immune exposures. In regard to this clone: Its antigen remains unknown.

The material sequenced was PBMCs. The receptor comes from a woman younger than 45 in good health and CMV-seropositive. V is TRBV10-1 and J is TRBJ2-7, with TRBD1 identical over 8 bases. CDR3 in DNA: TGCGCCAGCGCCCCCGAACAGGGGGCCTACGAGCAGTACTTC. Encoded protein: CASAPEQGAYEQYF.